A selection of T cell receptor beta chains follows, all from one sample in a study of blood T cell repertoires in COVID-19. This table comes from immunoSEQ multiplex PCR, and its TCRdb copy is limited to in-frame clones, with some not included. The profile shows under 350,000 clones, around 89% of them singletons. Sequences were obtained from peripheral blood. Every receptor here comes from a man between 35 and 55 years old with acute or convalescent COVID-19. The CDR3 runs from the conserved cysteine through the conserved F or W.

CDR3 length	V gene	J gene	CDR3 protein
17	TRBV6-1	TRBJ1-2	CASSEIGMGRRASGYTF
14	TRBV27	TRBJ1-1	CASSVQGQNTEAFF
12	TRBV5-4	TRBJ2-7	CASSGSPREQYF
13	TRBV19	TRBJ1-5	CASSLPGGQPQHF
16	TRBV27	TRBJ2-7	CASSSNLALTSYEQYF
17	TRBV15	TRBJ2-5	CATGSTSGGLQEETQYF
15	TRBV10-1	TRBJ2-1	CASSKSSGGANEQFF
14	TRBV7-8	TRBJ2-7	CASSLDGGAYEQYF
15	TRBV6-5	TRBJ2-1	CASRPGQNSYNEQFF
14	TRBV6-6	TRBJ1-1	CASRGGQGETEAFF
15	TRBV2	TRBJ1-1	CASIRLDRGPGEAFF
15	TRBV5-6	TRBJ1-2	CASSLDGITLYGYTF
13	TRBV12-5	TRBJ2-7	CASGPTGVYEQYF
17	TRBV11-2	TRBJ2-1	CASSLRLAGGSYNEQFF
14	TRBV19	TRBJ1-2	CASSIQLTVYGYTF
16	TRBV19	TRBJ2-2	CASSIGSPANTGELFF
14	TRBV19	TRBJ1-2	CASSAAQGRYGYTF
13	TRBV10-3	TRBJ1-4	CAISLGVGEKLFF
16	TRBV3-1/TRBV3-2	TRBJ1-3	CASSLGQSFPGNTIYF
14	TRBV30	TRBJ1-5	CAWSPGGSNQPQHF
16	TRBV7-2	TRBJ2-1	CASSPGRGGSYNEQFF
14	TRBV6-5	TRBJ1-1	CASRPAGGSTEAFF
14	TRBV5-5	TRBJ1-1	CASSLGASDTEAFF
13	TRBV7-2	TRBJ1-2	CASNNGGNYGYTF
16	TRBV5-1	TRBJ2-3	CASSPSIAGGPDTQYF
16	TRBV14	TRBJ1-6	CASSRDTGTGTSPLHF
15	TRBV9	TRBJ1-2	CASSSQVGSGDGYTF
14	TRBV5-1	TRBJ2-1	CASSLLAGNNEQFF
16	TRBV11-3	TRBJ2-1	CASSLTTSGGYNEQFF
15	TRBV10-1	TRBJ2-7	CASSEHRGPSYEQYF
13	TRBV5-6	TRBJ2-2	CASSPMNTGELFF
10	TRBV20-1	TRBJ2-7	CSARSREQYF
13	TRBV6-5	TRBJ2-3	CASSRQGTDTQYF
18	TRBV2	TRBJ1-2	CASSKGAGQGAFGYGYTF
12	TRBV2	TRBJ1-2	CASSAGFYGYTF
14	TRBV29-1	TRBJ1-3	CSVSGTGTGNTIYF
18	TRBV11-3	TRBJ2-3	CASSLGGIAGASTDTQYF
14	TRBV6-6	TRBJ2-3	CASSPRTSTDTQYF
15	TRBV5-4	TRBJ2-7	CASSWGQGGTYEQYF
17	TRBV24-1	TRBJ2-2	CATSDLTWTSQTGELFF
14	TRBV7-2	TRBJ1-4	CASSLAGGGFGLFF
14	TRBV10-3	TRBJ2-7	CAIRPTGNSYEQYF
15	TRBV5-1	TRBJ2-1	CASSPSAASYNEQFF
13	TRBV9	TRBJ1-2	CASSVDRGYGYTF
15	TRBV2	TRBJ2-1	CASSALAGVLHEQFF
15	TRBV2	TRBJ2-3	CASSELSGDVNTQYF
12	TRBV25-1	TRBJ1-2	CASKDSFYGYTF
14	TRBV3-1/TRBV3-2	TRBJ2-7	CASSQDEGHYEQYF
13	TRBV6-6	TRBJ2-7	CASREGSSYEQYF
14	TRBV29-1	TRBJ2-3	CSVAPGQSPDTQYF
15	TRBV12-5	TRBJ1-6	CASGLGSSYNSPLHF
13	TRBV6-5	TRBJ1-2	CASRFDRAKGYTF
15	TRBV24-1	TRBJ1-1	CATSDPQGGNTEAFF
14	TRBV11-3	TRBJ2-1	CASSRGGGEGEQFF
13	TRBV28	TRBJ1-1	CASSLRGPGEAFF
12	TRBV15	TRBJ1-5	CATKTGNQPQHF
14	TRBV11-2	TRBJ2-7	CASSFRGGQYEQYF
15	TRBV6-5	TRBJ2-1	CASRRGLAGDNEQFF
14	TRBV5-1	TRBJ2-7	CASSLGQGGGEQYF